The entry below describes one T cell receptor beta chain. The data are from a study of blood T cell repertoires in COVID-19. Turning to the study itself: Donors in the United States, Italy and Spain gave samples during acute or convalescent COVID-19. T cells, B-cell-depleted T cells, or PBMCs supplied cDNA or gDNA.

Profiling relied on immunoSEQ multiplex PCR, and the TCRdb table lists in-frame clones only, not all of them. Of a few hundred thousand clones listed, about 85% are singletons. Material: peripheral blood. The clonotype was recovered from a man in his 70s with acute or convalescent COVID-19.

CDR3 nucleotide sequence: TGTGCCAGCAGTCTTAGCGGGGACTACAATGAGCAGTTCTTC. This encodes CASSLSGDYNEQFF. The chain employs TRBV11-3 and TRBJ2-1; 8 bases are shared with TRBD2. Trimming removed 6 bases from V and 3 bases from J; junction bases left unmatched: 4. The CDR3 has 14 residues. Germline CDR1 SGHNT, CDR2 YENEEA.